The 9 T cell receptor beta chains reported below all come from one sample, sequenced in a study of blood T cell repertoires in COVID-19. Measured with immunoSEQ multiplex PCR; TCRdb has only the in-frame clones, and not every one. Altogether 130,000 or so clones are present, 80% to 90% being singletons, with the ten largest covering around 19%. The sequenced material came from peripheral blood. The origin of the receptors is a man in his forties or fifties with active or convalescent COVID-19.

V and J are TRBV30 and TRBJ1-3; D gene ambiguous. Germline CDR1 reads GTSNPN; CDR2 reads SVGIG (reference sequence). The CDR3 is made up of 17 amino acids. V was cut by 0 bases and J by 0 bases, with 15 bases left in between. The CDR3 reads CAWSVIWEGSSGNTIYF. For the CDR3, the DNA is TGTGCCTGGAGTGTTATATGGGAGGGAAGCTCTGGAAACACCATATATTTT.

In its sample, this clone was seen a few times. The chain joins TRBV20-1 to TRBJ2-7, with D tentatively TRBD2 (5 bases). Trimming pared 3 bases from V and 4 bases from J, leaving 10 bases between. The CDR3 is 12 residues long. Per the germline V gene, CDR1 is DFQATT and CDR2 is SNEGSKA (reference sequence). CDR3 sequence (DNA): TGCAGTGCTAGTCTATCGGGATACGAGCAGTACTTC. Encoded protein: CSASLSGYEQYF.

The V gene is TRBV11-2, the J gene TRBJ2-5, with D perhaps TRBD2 (7 bases). V dropped 0 bases and J dropped 3 bases, with 11 bases sitting between them. Germline lookup yields CDR1 SGHAT and CDR2 FQNNGV. There are 15 residues in the CDR3. This chain's CDR3 is CASSLDGGGEETQYF. The DNA for the CDR3 is TGTGCCAGCAGCTTAGACGGAGGGGGGGAAGAGACCCAGTACTTC.

The chain recombines TRBV24-1 with TRBJ2-1; 10 bases align to TRBD1. The V and J ends lost 9 bases and 9 bases, in that order; junction bases with no gene match: 7. The CDR3 is made up of 13 amino acids. Germline-derived CDR1 and CDR2 are KGHDR and SFDVKD. The CDR3, as DNA: TGTGCCACCGGGACAGGGGTAGAGGCTGAGCAGTTCTTC. Translated: CATGTGVEAEQFF.

The V gene is TRBV11-2, the J gene TRBJ2-2, with TRBD2 matching over 13 bases. Trimming took 5 bases from V and 6 from J; bases not matched to a gene: 0. Germline CDR1 SGHAT, CDR2 FQNNGV. There are 14 residues in the CDR3. The DNA of the CDR3 is TGTGCCAGCAGCACTAGCGGGGGGGCCGGGGAGCTGTTTTTT. Translating it yields CASSTSGGAGELFF.

The rearrangement links TRBV5-6 to TRBJ2-2; tentative D call: TRBD2 (5 bases). V was pared by 0 bases and J by 6 bases, with 12 bases between. CDR1 and CDR2 (germline): SGHDT, YYEEEE. CDR3 length: 15 residues. The CDR3 region has the DNA TGTGCCAGCAGCTTGGTAGAGGGTTTCCCCGGGGAGCTGTTTTTT. It encodes CASSLVEGFPGELFF.

The table lists this clone with a few counts. This chain uses TRBV10-2 with TRBJ2-7, with TRBD1 matching 8 bases. The CDR3 runs 15 residues. CDR1 and CDR2 (germline): WSHSY, SAAADI. Trimming cost V 5 bases and J 4 bases; bases outside gene matches: 10. DNA for the CDR3: TGCGCCAGCAGTCAGACAGGGGCCAGCAAATACGAGCAGTACTTC. It codes for CASSQTGASKYEQYF.

This chain uses TRBV3-1 (or the pseudogene TRBV3-2) with TRBJ2-5, with 7 bases aligning to TRBD2. J gave up 3 bases and V 3 bases, and 16 bases lay outside the gene matches. Germline CDR1 reads LGHDT; CDR2 reads YNNKEL (reference sequence). The CDR3 spans 18 residues. For the CDR3, the DNA is TGTGCCAGCAGCCAGGACCCTTCCGTGACTAGCCACAAAGAGACCCAGTACTTC. It yields the protein CASSQDPSVTSHKETQYF.

The J gene is TRBJ1-2, the V gene TRBV19; 7 nucleotides agree with TRBD1. V lost 5 bases, J lost 1 base, and 7 bases stayed unmatched. CDR3 length: 15 residues. Looked up from germline, CDR1 is LNHDA and CDR2 is SQIVND (reference sequence). The CDR3 nucleotides read TGTGCCAGTAGTCACCGGGACAGAAGTAACTATGGCTACACCTTC. This encodes CASSHRDRSNYGYTF. The full variable domain, its missing parts supplied by reference TRBV19 and TRBJ1-2, is DGGITQSPKYLFRKEGQNVTLSCEQNLNHDAMYWYRQDPGQGLRLIYYSQIVNDFQKGDIAEGYSVSREKKESFPLTVTSAQKNPTAFYLCASSHRDRSNYGYTFGSGTRLTVV.